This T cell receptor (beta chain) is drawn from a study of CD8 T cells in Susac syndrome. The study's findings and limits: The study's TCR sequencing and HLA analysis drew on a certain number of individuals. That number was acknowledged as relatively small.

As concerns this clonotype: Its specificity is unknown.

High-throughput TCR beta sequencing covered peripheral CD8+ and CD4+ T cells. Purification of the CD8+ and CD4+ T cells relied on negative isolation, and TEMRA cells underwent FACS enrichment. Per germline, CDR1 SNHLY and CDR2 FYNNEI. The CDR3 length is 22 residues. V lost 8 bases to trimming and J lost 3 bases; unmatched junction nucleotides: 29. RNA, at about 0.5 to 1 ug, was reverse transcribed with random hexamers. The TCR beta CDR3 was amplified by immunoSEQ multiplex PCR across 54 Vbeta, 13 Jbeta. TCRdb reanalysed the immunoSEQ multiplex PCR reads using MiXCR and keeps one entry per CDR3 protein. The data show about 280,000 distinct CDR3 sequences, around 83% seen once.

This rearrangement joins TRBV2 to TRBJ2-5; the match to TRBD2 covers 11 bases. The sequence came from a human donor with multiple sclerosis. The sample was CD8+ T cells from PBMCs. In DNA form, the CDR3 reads TGTGCCAGCCCAGACACGGCAGGGCCGCGACTAGCGGGATCAATTCGGAAAGAGACCCAGTACTTC. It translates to CASPDTAGPRLAGSIRKETQYF. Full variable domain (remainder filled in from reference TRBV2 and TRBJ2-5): EPEVTQTPSHQVTQMGQEVILRCVPISNHLYFYWYRQILGQKVEFLVSFYNNEISEKSEIFDDQFSVERPDGSNFTLKIRSTKLEDSAMYFCASPDTAGPRLAGSIRKETQYFGPGTRLLVL.